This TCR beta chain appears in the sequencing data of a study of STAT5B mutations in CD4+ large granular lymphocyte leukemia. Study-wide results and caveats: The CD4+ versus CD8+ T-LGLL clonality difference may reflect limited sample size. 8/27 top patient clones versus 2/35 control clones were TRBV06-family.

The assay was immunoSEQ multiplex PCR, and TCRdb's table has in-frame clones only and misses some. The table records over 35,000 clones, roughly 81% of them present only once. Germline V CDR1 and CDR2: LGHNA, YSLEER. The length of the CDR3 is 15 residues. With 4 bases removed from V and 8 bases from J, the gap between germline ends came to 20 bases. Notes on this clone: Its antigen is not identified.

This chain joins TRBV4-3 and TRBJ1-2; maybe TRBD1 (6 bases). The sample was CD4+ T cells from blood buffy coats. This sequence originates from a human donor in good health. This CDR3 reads CASSLAQAGGGGYTF. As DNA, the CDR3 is TGCGCCAGCAGCCTGGCGCAAGCGGGGGGGGGCGGCTACACCTTC.